This TCR beta chain was obtained from a study of cytomegalovirus exposure and HLA in healthy donors. Overall study results and limits: An analysis done earlier found most TCR beta V segments productive about 87% or about 30% of the time.

The PCR employed 60 Vbeta primers together with 13 Jbeta primers. The table came from immunoSEQ multiplex PCR; TCRdb's copy has only in-frame clones and leaves some out. The repertoire has roughly 150,000 clones, approximately 76% of them found once; the top ten carry approximately 5.6%. Trimming shortened V by 1 base and J by 9 bases, and 11 bases separated the two germline ends. Per the germline V gene, CDR1 is SGDLS and CDR2 is YYNGEE. The CDR3 is 13 residues long. Worth noting for this clone: Its antigen remains unknown.

Sequenced sample: PBMCs. V usage is TRBV9 and J usage is TRBJ2-1, with D perhaps matching TRBD2 (5 bases). The receptor's source is a woman aged 18-30 years in good health and CMV-seropositive. The CDR3 DNA is TGTGCCAGCAGCGTAAGTCTAGCTTCTGAGCAGTTCTTC. It specifies CASSVSLASEQFF.